The clone carrying this T cell receptor (beta chain) was recorded at least ten times. As yet, its antigen is unknown. These data are taken from a study of CD8 T cells in ankylosing spondylitis. Findings and caveats of the study: Among TCR beta sequences, a motif of under ten highly homologous variants appeared characteristic of ankylosing spondylitis blood.

5'-RACE, quantitative and with molecular barcodes, yielded the TCR beta libraries. Each CDR3 protein gets one entry after TCRdb re-called the 5' RACE reads with MiXCR. Among more than 300,000 distinct CDR3 sequences listed, 9.5% to 13% were seen once. This CDR3 spans 12 amino acids. Germline assignment: CDR1 SGHTA and CDR2 FQGNSA. Deletions cut 9 bases from V and 1 base from J, with 10 bases between. Material: blood, either unsorted or a sorted T cell fraction (not recorded which). J is TRBJ2-7 and V is TRBV7-2, with D uncertain. The receptor was derived from a female donor with ankylosing spondylitis or in good health (not recorded which). CDR3 sequence (DNA): TGTGCCAGTTCCCATACATCCTACGAGCAGTACTTC. Translating gives CASSHTSYEQYF.